This T cell receptor beta chain was identified during a study of OX40 agonist ivuxolimab in advanced cancers. Overall study: An anti-OX40 (CD134) antibody with agonistic activity, ivuxolimab, was administered to patients.

Clones were sequenced by immunoSEQ multiplex PCR, and TCRdb holds only the in-frame ones, with some missing. This sample has 61,000 or so clones, with about four fifths found just once. Study-level results: There were, on average, more expanded clones in CD8+ T cells than in CD4+. Among expanded peripheral T cells, antigen specificity went undetermined.

Sampling times: baseline, cycle 4 day 1, cycle 7 day 1. From germline, CDR1 is MNHEY and CDR2 SVGAGI. V was cut by 6 bases and J by 5 bases, with 18 bases left in between. CDR3 size: 15 residues. A word on this clone: What it binds is unknown.

The chain recombines TRBV6-5 with TRBJ2-3; no reliable D call. The sequence derives from an adult with an advanced solid tumor such as melanoma, head and neck, liver or kidney cancer. The source material was CD4+ or CD8+ T cells sorted from blood, sampled in a trial of the OX40 agonist ivuxolimab. CDR3 sequence: CASRFLVNRVDTQYF. Here the CDR3 DNA reads TGTGCCAGCAGGTTCCTAGTAAATCGGGTAGATACGCAGTATTTT.